The entry that follows covers one T cell receptor beta chain sequence. Its matching antigen is unknown. The study reverse transcribed the entire isolated RNA, so it sequenced expressed TCRB transcripts. Profiled with immunoSEQ multiplex PCR; TCRdb holds only in-frame clones, not every one. The data hold about 930,000 clones, with roughly 15% observed a single time. The data are from a study of beta chain features in type 1 diabetes. Study results and limitations: Compared to healthy donors, patients appeared to have naive, central memory and Treg TCRB repertoires that were more alike.

The CDR3 is 12 residues long. Germline values: CDR1 SQVTM, CDR2 ANQGSEA. V lost 0 bases to trimming and J lost 4 bases, with 5 bases between them. Sample: naive CD4+ T cells from blood. The origin of this receptor is a woman between 18 and 30 years old in good health. The chain links TRBV29-1 to TRBJ2-3; a weak D match, TRBD1 (5 bases). The CDR3 is CSVEEGADTQYF. In nucleotides, the CDR3 is TGCAGCGTTGAAGAAGGGGCAGATACGCAGTATTTT.